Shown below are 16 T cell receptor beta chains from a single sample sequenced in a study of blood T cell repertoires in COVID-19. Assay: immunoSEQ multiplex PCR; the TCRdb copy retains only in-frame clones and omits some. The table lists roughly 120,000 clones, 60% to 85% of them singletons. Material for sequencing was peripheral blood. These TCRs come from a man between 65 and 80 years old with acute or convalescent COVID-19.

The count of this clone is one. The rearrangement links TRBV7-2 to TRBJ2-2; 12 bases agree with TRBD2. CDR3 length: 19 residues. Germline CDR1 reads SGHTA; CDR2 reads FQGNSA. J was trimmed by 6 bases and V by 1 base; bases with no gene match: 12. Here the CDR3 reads CASSLVSSGGASRAGELFF. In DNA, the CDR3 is TGTGCCAGCAGCTTAGTCTCTAGCGGGGGGGCATCCCGGGCCGGGGAGCTGTTTTTT.

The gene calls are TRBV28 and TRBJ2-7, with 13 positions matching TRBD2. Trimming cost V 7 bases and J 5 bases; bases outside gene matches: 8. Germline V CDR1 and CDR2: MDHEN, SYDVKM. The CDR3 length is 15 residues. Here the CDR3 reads CASTYGTSGANEQYF. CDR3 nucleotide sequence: TGTGCCAGCACCTACGGGACTAGCGGGGCTAACGAGCAGTACTTC.

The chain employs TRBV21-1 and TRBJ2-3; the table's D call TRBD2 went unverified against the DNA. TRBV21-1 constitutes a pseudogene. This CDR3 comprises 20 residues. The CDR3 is CASSKGPGTSGRASGDTQYF. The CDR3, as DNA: TGTGCCAGCAGCAAAGGACCCGGGACTAGCGGGAGGGCCTCCGGAGATACGCAGTATTTT.

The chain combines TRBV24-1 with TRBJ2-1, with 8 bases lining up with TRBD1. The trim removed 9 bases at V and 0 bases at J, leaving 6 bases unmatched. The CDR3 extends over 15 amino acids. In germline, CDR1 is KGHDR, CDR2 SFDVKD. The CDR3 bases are TGTGCCACCTCTAGGACAGGGAGCTCCTACAATGAGCAGTTCTTC. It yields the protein CATSRTGSSYNEQFF.

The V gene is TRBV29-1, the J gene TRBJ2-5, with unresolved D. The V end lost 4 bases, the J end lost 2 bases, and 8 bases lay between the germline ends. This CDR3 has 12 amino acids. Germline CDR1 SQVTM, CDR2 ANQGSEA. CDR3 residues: CSVAVVQETQYF. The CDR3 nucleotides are TGCAGCGTTGCGGTGGTTCAAGAGACCCAGTACTTC.

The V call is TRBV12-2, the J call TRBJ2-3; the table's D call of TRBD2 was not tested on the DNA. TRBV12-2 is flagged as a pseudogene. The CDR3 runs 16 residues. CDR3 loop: CASRLGGAGVADTQYF. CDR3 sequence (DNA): TGTGCAAGTCGCTTAGGAGGGGCGGGAGTCGCAGATACGCAGTATTTT.

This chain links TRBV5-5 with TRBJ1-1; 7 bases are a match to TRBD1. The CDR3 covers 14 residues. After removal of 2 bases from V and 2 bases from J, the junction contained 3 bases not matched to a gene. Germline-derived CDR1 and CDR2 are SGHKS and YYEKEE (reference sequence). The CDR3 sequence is CASSFHRGNTEAFF. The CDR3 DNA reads TGTGCCAGCAGCTTCCACAGGGGTAACACTGAAGCTTTCTTT. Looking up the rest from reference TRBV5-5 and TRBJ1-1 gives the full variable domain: DAGVTQSPTHLIKTRGQQVTLRCSPISGHKSVSWYQQVLGQGPQFIFQYYEKEERGRGNFPDRFSARQFPNYSSELNVNALLLGDSALYLCASSFHRGNTEAFFGQGTRLTVV.

CDR3 sequence: CASSPQGFSYEQYF. Here the CDR3 DNA reads TGTGCCAGCAGTCCCCAGGGTTTCTCCTACGAGCAGTACTTC. This chain connects TRBV2 to TRBJ2-7, with D perhaps TRBD1 (5 bases). CDR3 length equals 14 residues. Per the germline V gene, CDR1 is SNHLY and CDR2 is FYNNEI. Trimming shortened V by 5 bases and J by 0 bases, and 11 bases separated the two germline ends.

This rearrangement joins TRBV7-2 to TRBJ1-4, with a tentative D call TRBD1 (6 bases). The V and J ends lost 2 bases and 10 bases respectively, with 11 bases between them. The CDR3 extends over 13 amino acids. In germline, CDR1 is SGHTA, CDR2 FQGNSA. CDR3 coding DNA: TGTGCCAGCAGCTTATCGGGGGGGCGAAAACTGTTTTTT. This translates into CASSLSGGRKLFF.

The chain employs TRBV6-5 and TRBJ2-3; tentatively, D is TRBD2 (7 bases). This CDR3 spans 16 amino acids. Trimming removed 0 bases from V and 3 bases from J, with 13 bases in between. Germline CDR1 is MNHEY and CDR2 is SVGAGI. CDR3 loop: CASSYSWEGGTDTQYF. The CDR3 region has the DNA TGTGCCAGCAGTTACTCTTGGGAGGGGGGGACAGATACGCAGTATTTT.

This CDR3 is CASSLYGLAGGRDTDTQYF. In DNA, the CDR3 is TGTGCCAGCAGCCTTTATGGACTAGCGGGAGGTAGAGACACAGATACGCAGTATTTT. J is TRBJ2-3 and V is TRBV7-3, with 14 bases fitting TRBD2. The CDR3 totals 19 residues. Germline V gives CDR1 SGHTA, CDR2 FQGTGA. J lost 2 bases, V lost 5 bases, and 12 bases had no gene match.

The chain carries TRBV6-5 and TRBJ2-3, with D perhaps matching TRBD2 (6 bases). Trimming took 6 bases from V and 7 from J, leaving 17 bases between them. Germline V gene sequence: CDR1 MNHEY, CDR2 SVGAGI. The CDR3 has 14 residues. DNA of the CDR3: TGTGCCAGCAGCGTCGAGGGAGGCCGAAATACGCAGTATTTT. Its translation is CASSVEGGRNTQYF.

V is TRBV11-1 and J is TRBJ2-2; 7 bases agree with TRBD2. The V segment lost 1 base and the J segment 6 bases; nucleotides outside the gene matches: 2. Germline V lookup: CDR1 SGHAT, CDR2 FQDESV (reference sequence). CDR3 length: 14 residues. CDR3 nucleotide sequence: TGTGCCAGCAGCTTAGGCGGGAGTCCCGGGGAGCTGTTTTTT. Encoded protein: CASSLGGSPGELFF.

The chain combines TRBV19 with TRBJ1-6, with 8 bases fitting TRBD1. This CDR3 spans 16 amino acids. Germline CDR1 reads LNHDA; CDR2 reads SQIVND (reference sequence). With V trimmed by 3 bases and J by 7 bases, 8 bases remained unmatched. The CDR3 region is CASSISQGASNSPLHF. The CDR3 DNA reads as TGTGCCAGTAGTATCAGTCAGGGGGCGAGCAATTCACCCCTCCACTTT.

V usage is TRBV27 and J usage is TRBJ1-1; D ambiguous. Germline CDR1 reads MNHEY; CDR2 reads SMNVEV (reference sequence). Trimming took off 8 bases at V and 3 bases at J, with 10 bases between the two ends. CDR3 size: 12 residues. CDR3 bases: TGTGCCAGCGGCTGGGCAGACACTGAAGCTTTCTTT. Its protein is CASGWADTEAFF.

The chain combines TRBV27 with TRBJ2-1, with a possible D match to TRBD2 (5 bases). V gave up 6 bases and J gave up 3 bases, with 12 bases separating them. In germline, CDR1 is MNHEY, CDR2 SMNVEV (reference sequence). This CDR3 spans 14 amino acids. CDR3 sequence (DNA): TGTGCCAGCAGCCACCGGGATTTCTACAATGAGCAGTTCTTC. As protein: CASSHRDFYNEQFF.